This T cell receptor (beta chain) was recovered during a study of shared clonotypes between healthy human individuals. The wider study: Each donor's CD8 memory used one plate, CD8 naive two, each CD4 subset three.

The authors' processing: Filtering of immunoSEQ junctional sequences could not match full-length read filtering. Generated by immunoSEQ multiplex PCR, the TCRdb table keeps only in-frame clones and is missing some. From that table come the V and J calls and clone size; the DNA was used to work out D and trimming. The sample has 950,000 to 1,100,000 clones; about 75% are singletons. General study results and limits: An expected dependence of interdonor clonotype sharing on sequencing depth was noted.

The donor cohort consisted entirely of Caucasian adults residing in Nashville, Tennessee. The germline gives CDR1 MNHNY, CDR2 SVGAGI (reference sequence). V was clipped by 6 bases and J by 0 bases; unmatched bases: 3. CDR3 length: 15 amino acids. Remarks on this clone: The antigen is unknown.

This TCR was sampled from a man between 18 and 35 years old in good health. V usage is TRBV6-6 and J usage is TRBJ2-2, with 8 bases matching TRBD2. The material sequenced was memory CD4+ T cells sorted from blood. As to subset: CD45RA-negative fraction. The CDR3 DNA reads as TGTGCCAGCAGACAGCGGGGGACGAACACCGGGGAGCTGTTTTTT. It yields the protein CASRQRGTNTGELFF.